The TCR beta chain under discussion was sequenced for a study of long-term antiretroviral therapy in people with HIV (dated by TCRdb to the early 2020s). Notes on the research overall: Collection of the earliest samples took place about a decade ahead of the 2015 WHO recommendation for immediate ART, at a time when ART was typically delayed until CD4 counts fell. This retrospective serial study examined whether starting ART and sustained HIV suppression were associated with changes in the composition and diversity of the TRB repertoire in peripheral blood. A total of 192 cryopreserved PBMC samples came from 25 to 35 adults with confirmed HIV infection and were collected serially over a mean of approximately 6 years (range 1-12). Eleven of the 30 participants with HIV were female. No cross-contamination during QIAcube processing turned up in test extractions that ran a monoclonal T-cell line alongside 30 to 35 polyclonal samples. Study-wide findings and limitations: Starting ART was linked to a significant rise in TRB diversity, yet even after long-term ART the diversity remained significantly lower than in transplant donor controls. The repertoire was dominated across all time points by expanded TRB clones identified before ART initiation, although this dominance was seen to fluctuate and to decrease in many PLHIV after ART. Inferences about post-ART repertoire changes were limited because no data were available on ART adherence, viral resistance or therapy changes. The samples span the years 2004 to 2017, and the ART regimens used may be less effective than current regimens. HIV repertoires had narrower CDR3 length ranges than controls, and the network structure suggested an antigen-experienced repertoire that shifted only slightly toward naive after ART. Because pre-ART samples had limited cell numbers, profiling was done on unsorted PBMC rather than on sorted CD4+ and CD8+ T cells. Limited PBMC availability meant only the TCR beta chain was sequenced, without alpha chain pairing.

Only one count was recorded for this clone. Its antigen is unknown. No much larger clone exists at a distance of one base, and base qualities are not known. Sequencing of the TRB variable region was done with the immunoSEQ hsTCRB v3.0 assay at survey level resolution. The targeted TRB sequencing depth was roughly 35,000-50,000 T-cell genomes per sample. Pooled TRB libraries were sequenced on an Illumina MiSeq with a v3 150-cycle kit. As for the original processing: Analysis of repertoires was carried out in R inside a reproducible Nextflow workflow spanning QC, data transformation and analysis. LymphoSeq2, an R package for exploring AIRR-Seq data, was used to implement the custom analyses. Four samples that yielded fewer than 5000 total TRB sequences were excluded, so that approximately 170 HIV repertoires were analyzed. Among the 170 to 200 retained HIV repertoires, some 60 were collected before ART initiation and some 130 were collected after ART initiation. Each repertoire was downsampled to 5000 TRB nucleotide sequences, and summary statistics were averaged across 100 downsampling iterations. Only TRB sequences with CDR3 regions of at least seven amino acids were retained for analysis. A Shannon entropy-derived clonality score and the Gini coefficient were used to measure diversity. Repertoire networks linked the top 5000 CDR3 amino acid sequences whenever two sequences differed by an edit distance of one. GLIPH2 predicted antigen specificity groups and MHC restriction for TRB CDR3 amino acid sequences. To flag known CMV, EBV, HIV or tissue antigen associations, CDR3 amino acid sequences were matched against VDJdb and McPAS-TCR. Pre-ART, post-ART and control groups were compared with Wilcoxon signed-rank tests and Holm-Bonferroni correction. Drawn from immuneACCESS, this table holds only the in-frame rearrangements with V and J called that TCRdb kept. Clones are partly lost; checked studies trace under half to an unresolved V gene and leave the rest unexplained. Clone size and the V and J calls come from that table; the DNA yielded D and trimming. A total of 21,000 or so clones appear in this sample, 85% to 90% of them only once. The ten largest clones add up to about 3.5% of the sample.

Spanning cysteine to phenylalanine, the CDR3 consists of 16 amino acids. Of the read, only the CDR3 DNA is kept; its 48 bases are in frame from base 1. The V end loses 0 bases and the J end loses 2 bases, and a stretch of 13 bases separates them. CDR1 SGHRS and CDR2 YFSETQ were looked up in the germline V gene. Participants were included only if at least one PBMC sample before ART initiation and at least two post-ART samples were available. All participants with HIV were treated in the United States of America. Cryopreserved samples of about 0.95-10 million PBMC were thawed and washed before DNA extraction. At the time of the earliest PBMC sample, participants with HIV were aged between roughly 20 and 54 years. PBMC samples from each participant spanned 1-4 timepoints before ART initiation and 2-8 timepoints after ART initiation, with a median of 7 samples. Serial HIV viral load, CD4+ T-cell count, ART history and demographic data were obtained for every participant. Using a Qiagen kit on a QIAcube, genomic DNA was extracted from unsorted PBMC, with samples processed in batches of 12.

The receptor comes from a man aged 55 to 70 with HIV. The material was unsorted PBMCs, obtained 2.3 years after starting antiretroviral therapy. In this chain, TRBV5-1 is recombined with TRBJ2-3; tentative D gene TRBD1, with 6 bases matching. CDR3 region: CASSLALDRPTDTQYF. The nucleotide sequence reads as follows: TGCGCCAGCAGCTTGGCCCTGGACAGACCCACAGATACGCAGTATTTT. The variable domain in full, with residues beyond the CDR3 obtained from the reference TRBV5-1 and TRBJ2-3 genes, is KAGVTQTPRYLIKTRGQQVTLSCSPISGHRSVSWYQQTPGQGLQFLFEYFSETQRNKGNFPGRFSGRQFSNSRSEMNVSTLELGDSALYLCASSLALDRPTDTQYFGPGTRLTVL.